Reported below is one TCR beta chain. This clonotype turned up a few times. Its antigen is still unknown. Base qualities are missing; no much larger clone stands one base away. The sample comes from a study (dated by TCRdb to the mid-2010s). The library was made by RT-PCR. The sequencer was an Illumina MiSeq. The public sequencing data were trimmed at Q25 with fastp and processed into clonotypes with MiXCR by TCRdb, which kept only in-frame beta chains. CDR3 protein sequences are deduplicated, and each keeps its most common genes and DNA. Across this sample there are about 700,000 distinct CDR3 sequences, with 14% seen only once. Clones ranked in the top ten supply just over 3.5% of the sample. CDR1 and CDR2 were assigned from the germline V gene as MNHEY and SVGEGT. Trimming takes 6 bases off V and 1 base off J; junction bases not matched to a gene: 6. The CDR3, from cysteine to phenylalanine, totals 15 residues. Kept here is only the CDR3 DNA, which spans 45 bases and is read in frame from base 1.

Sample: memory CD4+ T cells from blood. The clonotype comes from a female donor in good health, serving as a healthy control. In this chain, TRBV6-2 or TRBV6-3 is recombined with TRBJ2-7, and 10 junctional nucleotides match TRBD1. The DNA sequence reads TGTGCCAGCAGAACCGGGACAGGGGCTTCCTACGAGCAGTACTTC. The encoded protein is CASRTGTGASYEQYF.